Below, 14 T cell receptor beta chains from the same sample are listed, as sequenced in a study of blood T cell repertoires in COVID-19. TCRdb's table, derived via immunoSEQ multiplex PCR, lists solely in-frame clones and lacks some. The table has roughly 110,000 clones, around four fifths seen once. The material sequenced was peripheral blood. These receptors were taken from a man in his 70s with acute or convalescent COVID-19.

This clone was recorded many times. The CDR3 reads CASSSGLASDTQYF. The CDR3 DNA sequence: TGTGCCAGCAGCTCGGGACTAGCGTCAGATACGCAGTATTTT. This chain uses TRBV5-4 with TRBJ2-3; TRBD2 agrees at 10 bases. The CDR3 extends over 14 amino acids. CDR1 is SGHNT and CDR2 is YYREEE in the germline V gene (reference sequence). The V and J ends lost 3 bases and 4 bases, in that order; junction bases with no gene match: 2.

V and J are TRBV29-1 and TRBJ1-4; 10 bases match TRBD1. Germline V CDR1 and CDR2: SQVTM, ANQGSEA. V was pared by 5 bases and J by 8 bases, with 8 bases of the junction left unmatched. The CDR3 has 14 residues. This CDR3 reads CSVKRDRGKEKLFF. Here the CDR3 DNA reads TGCAGCGTTAAACGGGACAGGGGTAAAGAAAAACTGTTTTTT.

The CDR3 DNA follows: TGTGCCAGTAGTTTGTACCGGGCCTCGGGGAATGAAAAACTGTTTTTT. This translates into CASSLYRASGNEKLFF. The rearrangement links TRBV19 to TRBJ1-4; D ambiguous. The length of the CDR3 is 16 residues. The V and J ends lost 5 bases and 5 bases respectively, with 18 bases between them. The germline V gene has CDR1 LNHDA and CDR2 SQIVND (reference sequence).

This chain links TRBV7-9 with TRBJ2-7, with 15 bases lining up with TRBD2. With 5 bases clipped from V and 0 bases from J, the junction kept 8 bases outside the gene matches. The germline CDR1 and CDR2 sequences are SEHNR and FQNEAQ (reference sequence). CDR3 length: 18 residues. The CDR3 nucleotides are TGTGCCAGCAGCGCCCAAGGGACTAGCGGGGGGCCCTCCTACGAGCAGTACTTC. Its translation is CASSAQGTSGGPSYEQYF.

The chain is built from TRBV28 and TRBJ2-3; D is perhaps TRBD1 (6 bases). The germline V gene encodes CDR1 MDHEN and CDR2 SYDVKM. This CDR3 comprises 16 residues. The ends were cut back, 4 bases at V and 2 bases at J, with 16 bases in the middle. As DNA, the CDR3 is TGTGCCAGCAGTTCCTACAGGGCCGGCTACACAGATACGCAGTATTTT. Its protein product is CASSSYRAGYTDTQYF.

Note on this clone: The same CDR3 is also encoded by other DNA sequences in this sample. The chain employs TRBV20-1 and TRBJ1-2; 8 bases are shared with TRBD1. V lost 5 bases to trimming and J lost 7 bases; unmatched junction nucleotides: 3. CDR1 and CDR2 from the germline V gene are DFQATT and SNEGSKA (reference sequence). This CDR3 is built from 11 residues. CDR3 sequence (DNA): TGCAGTGCTGGCGGACAGGGTGGCTACACCTTC. Translating it yields CSAGGQGGYTF.

The CDR3 DNA sequence: TGTGCCAGCAGCTCAATGGACAGGTCACCCCTCCACTTT. Its protein is CASSSMDRSPLHF. The V and J genes are TRBV6-2 or TRBV6-3 and TRBJ1-6; 7 bases fit TRBD1. Germline V gene lookup returns CDR1 MNHEY and CDR2 SVGEGT. CDR3 length equals 13 residues. V shed 6 bases and J 10 bases; nucleotides not matched to a gene: 6.

V gene TRBV18 combines with J gene TRBJ2-5; no firm D call. Trimming cost V 3 bases and J 1 base, with 6 bases left between them. Germline values: CDR1 KGHSH, CDR2 LQKENI. The CDR3 is made up of 13 amino acids. DNA for the CDR3: TGTGCCAGCTCACCGAGCCGCCAAGAGACCCAGTACTTC. This translates into CASSPSRQETQYF.

CDR3 nucleotides: TGTGCCAGCAGCTTAGCGACAGAAAGGAGCTATGGCTACACCTTC. This encodes CASSLATERSYGYTF. The rearrangement joins TRBV7-6 to TRBJ1-2, with TRBD1 as a possible D gene (5 bases). Germline-derived CDR1 and CDR2 are SGHVS and FNYEAQ. The CDR3 contains 15 residues. V was clipped by 0 bases and J by 4 bases, with 12 bases between them.

This chain joins TRBV2 and TRBJ1-4, with D tentatively TRBD1 (6 bases). Germline CDR1 is SNHLY and CDR2 is FYNNEI. V lost 3 bases and J 7 bases, leaving 12 bases between the germline ends. The CDR3 totals 14 residues. DNA for the CDR3: TGTGCCAGCAGTGACGGACAGCGGGGTGAAAAACTGTTTTTT. It yields the protein CASSDGQRGEKLFF.

The rearrangement uses TRBV5-1 and TRBJ2-7, with TRBD2 identical over 8 bases. The CDR3 covers 15 residues. The V gene end was trimmed by 0 bases and the J gene end by 5 bases; junction bases not matched to a gene: 7. Germline-derived CDR1 and CDR2 are SGHRS and YFSETQ. The CDR3 bases are TGCGCCAGCAGCTTGGCCAGCGGGGGAAGCGACGAGCAGTACTTC. Amino acid sequence: CASSLASGGSDEQYF. Using reference TRBV5-1 and TRBJ2-7 for the parts outside the CDR3, the full variable domain is KAGVTQTPRYLIKTRGQQVTLSCSPISGHRSVSWYQQTPGQGLQFLFEYFSETQRNKGNFPGRFSGRQFSNSRSEMNVSTLELGDSALYLCASSLASGGSDEQYFGPGTRLTVT.

CDR3 amino acids: CASSLADTRRDNSPLHF. CDR3 coding DNA: TGTGCCAGCAGCTTAGCGGACACCCGAAGGGATAATTCACCCCTCCACTTT. V gene TRBV11-2 combines with J gene TRBJ1-6; perhaps TRBD1 as D (5 bases). The CDR3 consists of 17 residues. The ends were cut back, 1 base at V and 5 bases at J, with 15 bases in the middle. Germline CDR1 SGHAT, CDR2 FQNNGV.

V and J are TRBV4-3 and TRBJ2-1; 9 positions match TRBD2. Germline lookup yields CDR1 LGHNA and CDR2 YSLEER. CDR3 length: 15 amino acids. Trimming at V came to 3 bases and at J to 5 bases, leaving 5 bases not matched to a gene. This CDR3 is CASSQSSGGNNEQFF. DNA for the CDR3: TGCGCCAGCAGCCAGAGTAGCGGGGGAAACAATGAGCAGTTCTTC.

The CDR3 sequence is CASSLGGGGSYNEQFF. DNA of the CDR3: TGTGCCAGCAGCTTGGGGGGCGGTGGGTCCTACAATGAGCAGTTCTTC. This chain joins TRBV5-4 and TRBJ2-1; perhaps TRBD1 as D (5 bases). This CDR3 is built from 16 residues. The V gene lost 0 bases and the J gene lost 1 base, with 11 bases spanning the gap. Germline V gene lookup returns CDR1 SGHNT and CDR2 YYREEE (reference sequence).